Below, one TCR beta chain is given with its context. The data derive from a study of memory CD4+ T cells and cytomegalovirus serostatus. At the level of the study: Of the healthy Belgian adults, 9 were CMV seropositive and fewer than 30 seronegative.

Germline V gives CDR1 LNHDA, CDR2 SQIVND (reference sequence). The CDR3 is 12 residues long. Trimming removed 5 bases from V and 4 bases from J, with 8 bases in between. Single viable CD3+CD4+CD8-CD45RO+ cells were sorted as the memory CD4+ T cells. TCRdb's copy holds only in-frame clones and misses some; the assay was immunoSEQ multiplex PCR. In the table there are tens of thousands of clones, over 75% of which are singletons. Material: memory CD4+ T cells from blood. The rearrangement uses TRBV19 and TRBJ2-5; D possibly corresponds to TRBD1 (5 bases). The TCR sequence derives from an adult in good health and CMV-seronegative. This CDR3 is CASSEQAETQYF. DNA for the CDR3: TGTGCCAGTAGTGAACAGGCAGAGACCCAGTACTTC.